The source of this T cell receptor (beta chain) is a study of shared clonotypes between healthy human individuals. On the study more broadly: CD4 naive and CD4 memory each took three plates per donor, while CD8 naive took two and CD8 memory one.

A word on this clone: Its antigen is currently unknown.

Naive CD8 cells lacked CD45RO and underwent positive selection for CCR7, leaving out terminally differentiated effector memory CD45RA+ cells. This CDR3 is 9 amino acids long. The V end lost 6 bases, the J end lost 9 bases, and 8 bases lay between the germline ends. The germline V gene has CDR1 DFQATT and CDR2 SNEGSKA (reference sequence). Genomic DNA of every subset was divided equally among multiple immunoSEQ plates. Each replicate PCR on the sorted subsets used 200 ng DNA (about 30,000 T cell genomes). The table came from immunoSEQ multiplex PCR; TCRdb's copy has only in-frame clones and leaves some out. The data contain around 600,000 clones, 95% to 98% of them singletons. Study-level results: Larger richness was generally estimated for naive than memory subsets.

The gene calls are TRBV20-1 and TRBJ2-5; D gene unclear. Sequencing used naive CD8+ T cells sorted from blood. This clonotype originated in a man aged 30 to 45 in good health. CDR3: CSAALPQYF. CDR3 sequence (DNA): TGCAGTGCGGCTTTGCCCCAGTACTTC.